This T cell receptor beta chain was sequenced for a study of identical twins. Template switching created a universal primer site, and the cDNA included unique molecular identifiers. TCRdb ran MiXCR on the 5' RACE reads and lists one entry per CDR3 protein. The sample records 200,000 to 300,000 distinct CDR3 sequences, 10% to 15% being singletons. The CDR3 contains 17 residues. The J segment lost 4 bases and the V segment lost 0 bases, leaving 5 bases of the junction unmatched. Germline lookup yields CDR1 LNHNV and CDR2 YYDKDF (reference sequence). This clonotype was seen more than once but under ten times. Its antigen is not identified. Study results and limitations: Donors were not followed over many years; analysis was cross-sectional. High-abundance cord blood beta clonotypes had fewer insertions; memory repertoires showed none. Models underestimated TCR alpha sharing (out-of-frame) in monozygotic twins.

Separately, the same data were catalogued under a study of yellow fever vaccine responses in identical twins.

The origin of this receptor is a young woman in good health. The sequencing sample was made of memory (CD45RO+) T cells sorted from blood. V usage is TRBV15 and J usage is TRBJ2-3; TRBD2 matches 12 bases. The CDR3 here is CATSRDQTSGGSDTQYF. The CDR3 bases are TGTGCCACCAGCAGAGACCAGACTAGCGGGGGATCAGATACGCAGTATTTT.